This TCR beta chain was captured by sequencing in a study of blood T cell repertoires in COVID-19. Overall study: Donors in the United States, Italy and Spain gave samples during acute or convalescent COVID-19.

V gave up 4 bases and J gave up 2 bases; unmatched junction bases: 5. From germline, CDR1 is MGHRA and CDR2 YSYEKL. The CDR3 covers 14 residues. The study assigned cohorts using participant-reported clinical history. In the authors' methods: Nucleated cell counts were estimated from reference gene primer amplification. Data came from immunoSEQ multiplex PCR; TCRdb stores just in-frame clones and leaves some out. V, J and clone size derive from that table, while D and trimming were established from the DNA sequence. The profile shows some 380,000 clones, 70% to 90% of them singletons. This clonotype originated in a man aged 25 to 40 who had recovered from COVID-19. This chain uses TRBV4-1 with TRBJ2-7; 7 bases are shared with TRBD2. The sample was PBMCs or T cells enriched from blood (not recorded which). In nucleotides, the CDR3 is TGCGCCAGCAGCCTAGGGCGGGGGACCTACGAGCAGTACTTC. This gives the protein CASSLGRGTYEQYF.